A selection of T cell receptor beta chains follows, all from one sample in a study of blood T cells in healthy people across ages. Using its own MiXCR run on the 5' RACE reads, TCRdb lists one record per CDR3 protein. The table records more than 750,000 distinct CDR3 sequences, roughly 29% of them present only once. The same data also went into a second study, on T cells of mothers and their children.

The sample was blood. Receptors were obtained from a woman in her thirties or forties in good health. Each CDR3 is given with its conserved first and last residue. The D gene is left open where the match is weak. A clone size is listed for some rows: how often the clone was seen (once, few, many), or a class if it is expanded.

V	D	size	J	CDR3	DNA
TRBV28	TRBD2	NA	TRBJ2-3	CASSLPGLAEISTDTQYF	TGTGCCAGCAGTCTACCGGGACTAGCGGAGATCAGCACAGATACGCAGTATTTT
TRBV7-9	TRBD1	NA	TRBJ2-7	CASSLSGGALMYEQYF	TGTGCCAGCAGCTTATCAGGGGGCGCTTTAATGTACGAGCAGTACTTC
TRBV7-2	TRBD1	NA	TRBJ1-1	CASSFRQGVVTEAFF	TGTGCCAGCAGCTTCAGACAGGGGGTGGTCACTGAAGCTTTCTTT
TRBV27	TRBD1	many	TRBJ1-2	CASSFTGTGDGYTF	TGTGCCAGCAGTTTTACCGGGACAGGCGACGGCTACACCTTC
TRBV7-3	TRBD1	few	TRBJ1-2	CASSLMTDRNYGYTF	TGTGCCAGCAGCTTAATGACGGACAGGAACTATGGCTACACCTTC
TRBV6-1	NA	many	TRBJ2-6	CASSEVGNGANVLTF	TGTGCCAGCAGTGAAGTGGGGAACGGGGCCAACGTCCTGACTTTC
TRBV6-2/TRBV6-3	NA	many	TRBJ2-1	CASSYFGPRDNEQFF	TGTGCCAGCAGTTACTTCGGTCCCAGGGACAATGAGCAGTTCTTC
TRBV27	TRBD1	few	TRBJ2-7	CASSPGGAYERYF	TGTGCCAGCAGTCCAGGGGGAGCCTACGAGCGGTACTTC
TRBV3-1	NA	NA	TRBJ2-7	CASSHAGCEQYF	TGTGCCAGCAGCCATGCAGGCTGCGAGCAGTACTTC
TRBV2	NA	many	TRBJ2-7	CASREGTYEQYF	TGTGCCAGCAGGGAAGGGACCTACGAGCAGTACTTC
TRBV6-6	NA	few	TRBJ2-1	CASSLDSLRNYNEQFF	TGTGCCAGCAGCCTGGACAGCCTTAGAAACTACAATGAGCAGTTCTTC
TRBV5-1	NA	many	TRBJ2-7	CASSWDNYEQYF	TGCGCCAGCAGCTGGGACAACTACGAGCAGTACTTC
TRBV25-1	NA	few	TRBJ2-7	CASSVARGALHEQYF	TGTGCCAGCAGTGTGGCTCGGGGGGCCCTCCACGAGCAGTACTTC
TRBV10-3	NA	NA	TRBJ1-5	CAISELKTDQPQHF	TGTGCCATCAGTGAGTTAAAAACAGATCAGCCCCAGCATTTT
TRBV6-1	NA	NA	TRBJ2-1	CASAGSVLSYNEQFF	TGTGCCAGTGCAGGGTCGGTGTTGTCCTACAATGAGCAGTTCTTC
TRBV27	NA	once	TRBJ2-3	CASRPVGTSTDTQYF	TGTGCCAGCAGGCCAGTCGGTACTAGCACAGATACGCAGTATTTT
TRBV6-5	NA	NA	TRBJ2-7	CASSYSIYAPEYF	TGTGCCAGCAGTTACTCAATTTATGCGCCTGAGTACTTC
TRBV15	TRBD2	NA	TRBJ2-2	CATSGRDYVANTGELFF	TGTGCCACCAGCGGGCGGGACTACGTCGCGAACACCGGGGAGCTGTTTTTT
TRBV12-3/TRBV12-4	TRBD1	few	TRBJ2-7	CASSLLRRGHYEQYF	TGTGCCAGCAGTTTACTCCGCAGGGGGCATTACGAGCAGTACTTC
TRBV30	NA	NA	TRBJ1-1	CAWGGNTEAFF	TGTGCCTGGGGCGGGAACACTGAAGCTTTCTTT
TRBV28	TRBD1	NA	TRBJ2-7	CASNDRGPGEQYF	TGTGCCAGCAACGACAGGGGCCCCGGCGAGCAGTACTTC
TRBV29-1	NA	many	TRBJ2-5	CSVFWGGQETQYF	TGCAGCGTTTTCTGGGGAGGCCAAGAGACCCAGTACTTC